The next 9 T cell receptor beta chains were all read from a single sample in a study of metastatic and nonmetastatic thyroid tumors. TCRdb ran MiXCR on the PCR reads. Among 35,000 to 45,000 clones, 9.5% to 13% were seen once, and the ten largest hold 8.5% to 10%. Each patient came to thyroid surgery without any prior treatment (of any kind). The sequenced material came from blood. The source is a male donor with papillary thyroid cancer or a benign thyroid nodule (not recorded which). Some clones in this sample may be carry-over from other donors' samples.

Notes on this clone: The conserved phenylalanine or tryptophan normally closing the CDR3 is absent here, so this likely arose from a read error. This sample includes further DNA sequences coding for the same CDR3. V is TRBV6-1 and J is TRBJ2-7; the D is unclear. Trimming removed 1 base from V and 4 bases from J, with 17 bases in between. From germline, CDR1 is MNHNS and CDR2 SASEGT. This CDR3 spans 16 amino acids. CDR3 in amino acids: CASSEDPSATQYEQYL. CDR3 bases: TGTGCCAGCAGTGAAGACCCAAGCGCCACACAATACGAGCAGTACCTC.

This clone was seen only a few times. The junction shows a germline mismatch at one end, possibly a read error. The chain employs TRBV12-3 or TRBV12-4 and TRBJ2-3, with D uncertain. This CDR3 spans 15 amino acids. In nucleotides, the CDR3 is TGTGCCAGCAGCTTAGTTGGTTCTAGCACAGATACGCAGTATTTT. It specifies CASSLVGSSTDTQYF.

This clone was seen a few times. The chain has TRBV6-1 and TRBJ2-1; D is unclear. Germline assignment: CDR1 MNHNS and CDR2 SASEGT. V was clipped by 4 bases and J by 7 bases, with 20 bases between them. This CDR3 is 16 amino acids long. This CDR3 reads CASSAQRCVHGNEQFF. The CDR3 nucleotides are TGTGCCAGCAGTGCCCAGCGTTGTGTCCATGGGAATGAGCAGTTCTTC.

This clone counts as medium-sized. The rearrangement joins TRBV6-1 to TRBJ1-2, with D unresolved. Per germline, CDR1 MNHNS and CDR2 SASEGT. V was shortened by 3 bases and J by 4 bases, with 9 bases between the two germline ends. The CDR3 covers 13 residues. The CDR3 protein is CASSEAVSYGYTF. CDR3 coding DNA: TGTGCCAGCAGTGAGGCAGTGAGCTATGGCTACACCTTC.

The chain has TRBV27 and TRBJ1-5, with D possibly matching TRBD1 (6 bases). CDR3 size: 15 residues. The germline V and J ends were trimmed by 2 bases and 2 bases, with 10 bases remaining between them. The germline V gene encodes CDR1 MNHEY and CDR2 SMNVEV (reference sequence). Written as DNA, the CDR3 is TGTGCCAGCAGTTTAGAGGGGGTATGCAATCAGCCCCAGCATTTT. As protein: CASSLEGVCNQPQHF.

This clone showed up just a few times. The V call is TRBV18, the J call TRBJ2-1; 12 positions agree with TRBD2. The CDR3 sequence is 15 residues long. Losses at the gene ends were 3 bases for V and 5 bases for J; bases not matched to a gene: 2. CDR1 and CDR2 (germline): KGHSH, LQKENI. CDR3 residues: CASSPGLAGNNEQFF. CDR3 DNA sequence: TGTGCCAGCTCACCCGGACTAGCGGGAAACAATGAGCAGTTCTTC.

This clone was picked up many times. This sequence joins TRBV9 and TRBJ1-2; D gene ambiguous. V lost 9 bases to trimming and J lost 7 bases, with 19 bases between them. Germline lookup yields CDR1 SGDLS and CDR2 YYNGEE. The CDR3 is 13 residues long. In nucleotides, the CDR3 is TGTGCCAACAACCGGGCCGACGAAGCTGGCTACACCTTC. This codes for CANNRADEAGYTF.

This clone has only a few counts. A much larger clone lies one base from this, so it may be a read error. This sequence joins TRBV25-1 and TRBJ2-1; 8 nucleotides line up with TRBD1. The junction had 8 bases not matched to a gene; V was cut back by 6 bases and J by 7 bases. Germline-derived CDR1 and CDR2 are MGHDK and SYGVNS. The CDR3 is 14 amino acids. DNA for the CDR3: TGTGCCAGCAGACCGACAGGGGTCCAAAATGAGCAGTTCTTC. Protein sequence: CASRPTGVQNEQFF.

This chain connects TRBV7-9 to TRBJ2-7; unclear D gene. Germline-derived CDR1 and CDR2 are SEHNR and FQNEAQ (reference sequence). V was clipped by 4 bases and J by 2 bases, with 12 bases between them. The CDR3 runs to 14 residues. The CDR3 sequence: CASSSLMVAYEQYF. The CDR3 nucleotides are TGTGCCAGCAGCTCTCTGATGGTGGCCTACGAGCAGTACTTC.